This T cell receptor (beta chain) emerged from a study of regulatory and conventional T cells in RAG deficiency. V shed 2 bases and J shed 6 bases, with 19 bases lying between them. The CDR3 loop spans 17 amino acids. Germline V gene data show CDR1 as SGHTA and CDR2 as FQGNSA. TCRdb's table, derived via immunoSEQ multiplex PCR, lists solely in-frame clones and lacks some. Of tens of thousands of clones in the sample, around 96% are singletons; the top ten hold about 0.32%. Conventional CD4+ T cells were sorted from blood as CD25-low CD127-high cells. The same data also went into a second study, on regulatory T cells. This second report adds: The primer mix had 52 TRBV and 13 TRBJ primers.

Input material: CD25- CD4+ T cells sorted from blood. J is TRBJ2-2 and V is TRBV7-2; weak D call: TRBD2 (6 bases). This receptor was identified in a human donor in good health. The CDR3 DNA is TGTGCCAGCAGCTTATCCCAAGCTAGCGAAGTTGCCGGGGAGCTGTTTTTT. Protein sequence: CASSLSQASEVAGELFF.